The rows below give T cell receptor beta chains drawn from one sample of a study of OX40 agonist ivuxolimab in advanced cancers. Measured with immunoSEQ multiplex PCR; TCRdb has only the in-frame clones, and not every one. The table lists 130,000 or so clones, about nine tenths of them singletons. The material was CD4+ or CD8+ T cells sorted from blood, obtained in a trial of the OX40 agonist ivuxolimab. Receptors originate from an adult with an advanced solid tumor such as melanoma, head and neck, liver or kidney cancer. CDR3s include the opening cysteine and the closing phenylalanine or tryptophan. The D gene is left open where the match is weak. The size of a clone is reported for some rows only, either as once, few or many, or as a class for expanded clones.

abundance	v_gene	j_gene	d_gene	CDR3nt	CDR3aa
.	TRBV11-2	TRBJ1-5	TRBD1	TGTGCCAGCAGCATGGGACAGGGGGTTTGGCCCCAGCATTTT	CASSMGQGVWPQHF
.	TRBV4-1	TRBJ2-7	TRBD1	TGCGCCAGCAGCCAATTGGACAGGGTCTACTACGAGCAGTACTTC	CASSQLDRVYYEQYF
.	TRBV5-4	TRBJ2-1	.	TGTGCCAGCAGGCCGGGGATTGGGAGTTACAATGAGCAGTTCTTC	CASRPGIGSYNEQFF
.	TRBV9	TRBJ1-4	.	TGTGCCAGCGGCCGTGGGGGGTGGGATGAAAAACTGTTTTTT	CASGRGGWDEKLFF
.	TRBV27	TRBJ2-3	.	TGTGCCAGCAGTTTACCAGGGAGCACAGATACGCAGTATTTT	CASSLPGSTDTQYF
.	TRBV27	TRBJ1-2	.	TGTGCCAGCAGTTTCTCGGGACCTACCTATGGCTACACCTTC	CASSFSGPTYGYTF
once	TRBV7-9	TRBJ1-2	TRBD1	TGTGCCAGCAGCGGACAGGGAGAAGAAGGCTACACCTTC	CASSGQGEEGYTF
.	TRBV7-3	TRBJ1-1	.	TGTGCCAGCAGCGCCCAGAGTAACTCGAACACTGAAGCTTTCTTT	CASSAQSNSNTEAFF
.	TRBV5-1	TRBJ1-5	.	TGCGCCAGCAGCCCGGCCGGGGATCAGCCCCAGCATTTT	CASSPAGDQPQHF
.	TRBV19	TRBJ1-5	.	TGTGCCGCTAACCCGGAGGTTAGCAATCAGCCCCAGCATTTT	CAANPEVSNQPQHF
once	TRBV10-3	TRBJ2-5	.	TGTGCCATCAGTTCTGGGGAGACCCAGTACTTC	CAISSGETQYF
.	TRBV28	TRBJ1-1	.	TGTGCCAGCAGCCGTGGGCCAGGGATGAACACTGAAGCTTTCTTT	CASSRGPGMNTEAFF
.	TRBV5-4	TRBJ1-2	.	TGTGCCAGCAGCTCTCATAACTATGGCTACACCTTC	CASSSHNYGYTF
.	TRBV7-3	TRBJ2-1	TRBD2	TGTGCCAGCAGCCCGCTAGCGGGAGGGCACAATGAGCAGTTCTTC	CASSPLAGGHNEQFF
.	TRBV28	TRBJ1-2	.	TGTGCCAGCAGTCGCAGTAATAACTATGGCTACACCTTC	CASSRSNNYGYTF
.	TRBV6-6	TRBJ2-2	.	TGTGCCGGGGCTGACACCGGGGAGCTGTTTTTT	CAGADTGELFF
.	TRBV12-5	TRBJ2-7	TRBD1	TGTGCTAGTGGTTTGCCCTCCGGGACAGGGTCCTACGAGCAGTACTTC	CASGLPSGTGSYEQYF
.	TRBV12-5	TRBJ2-7	.	TGTGCTAGTGGTTCGACGGACATCCGGTTAGACTACGAGCAGTACTTC	CASGSTDIRLDYEQYF
.	TRBV4-2	TRBJ1-1	.	TGTGCCAGCAGCCAAGGGACAGCTGAAGCTTTCTTT	CASSQGTAEAFF
once	TRBV11-3	TRBJ2-7	TRBD1	TGTGCCAGCAGCTCCGGGACAGGGTGGTACGAGCAGTACTTC	CASSSGTGWYEQYF
once	TRBV19	TRBJ1-5	.	TGTGCCAGCGACAGACAACATAGCAATCAGCCCCAGCATTTT	CASDRQHSNQPQHF
.	TRBV2	TRBJ1-2	TRBD1	TGTGCCAGCATGAGAGGCAGGGGGTATATCATTTATGGCTACACCTTC	CASMRGRGYIIYGYTF
once	TRBV5-1	TRBJ2-3	TRBD2	TGCGCCAGCAGCGGCCTCGAGGACCCGGGAGGTACGCAGTATTTT	CASSGLEDPGGTQYF
.	TRBV11-2	TRBJ2-1	.	TGTGCCAGCAGCTCTCACAGCAGCCACTACAATGAGCAGTTCTTC	CASSSHSSHYNEQFF
.	TRBV5-1	TRBJ2-7	TRBD1	TGCGCCAGCAGCCTGGACAGGGCCGACGAGCAGTACTTC	CASSLDRADEQYF
.	TRBV28	TRBJ1-2	.	TGTGCCAGCAGCCTCTTCGGCAACTATGGCTACACCTTC	CASSLFGNYGYTF
.	TRBV29-1	TRBJ1-5	TRBD1	TGCAGCGCCGGAGGACAGGGATCCAATCAGCCCCAGCATTTT	CSAGGQGSNQPQHF